This TCR beta chain is from a study of cytomegalovirus exposure and HLA in healthy donors (dated by TCRdb to the late 2010s). As for the study more broadly: According to an earlier analysis of several hundred of the donors, about 179 million T cells yielded 117 million unique TCR beta sequences and less than 300 Gb of sequence data. Both class I and class II loci were covered by HLA typing, at four-digit resolution. Among around 400 genotyped donors of the cohort, an average of about 240,000 unique TCR beta nucleotide sequences was sequenced per donor, of which about 20% were non-productive. Using immunosequencing, the study profiled T cell repertoires from approximately 700 subjects and related those repertoires to cytomegalovirus serostatus. Typing coverage varied by locus: about 629-640 donors for A, B, C, DRB1 and DQB1; more than 500 for DQA1; approximately 570 for DPA1; about 450 for DPB1. The later analysis used no new phenotypic data to find candidate immune exposures, relying instead on TCR beta sequences and their occurrence across donors. To decide whether each TCR beta V gene segment behaved as functional or pseudogenic, an earlier analysis of nearly 600 of the donors relied on high-throughput TCR beta sequencing. In a later genetic analysis, genome-wide SNP genotypes for about three fifths of the 666 donors were used, and that subset was treated as a discovery cohort. In a later analysis, previously published TCR beta repertoires from 666 donors were re-analyzed and high-resolution HLA genotyping was added so that TCR occurrence patterns could be studied. Along with the approximately 670-subject first cohort, a separate validation cohort of about 110 different subjects was used. Approximately 310 gigabases of sequencing data and tens of millions of unique TCR sequences made up an early release that covered several hundred HLA-typed donors. The genetic ancestry cluster associated with self-reported Caucasian donors included 81% of the approximately 400 genotyped donors. High-throughput TCR immunosequencing, statistical association of individual TCRs with disease status, and machine learning were combined to predict cytomegalovirus infection status. Alongside the repertoire data, information on donor age, sex, ethnicity and CMV serostatus was compiled. The study aimed to test whether signatures of past pathogen exposure could be identified by cataloging public T cell receptors. A handful of DR-DQ haplotypes were handled as single units for association and clustering because linkage in the cohort was strong. All discovery cohort repertoires had been generated using a single sequencing platform. The full study reports these points: The authors suggested that the approach could potentially be generalized to other disease states and immunological phenotypes. Correlated functional status among segregating V segments might reflect linkage disequilibrium, but an unknown experimental factor could not be ruled out. A total of 164 TCR beta chains were listed by the study as associated with cytomegalovirus. This cohort had only TCR beta chains sequenced, and the lack of alpha or paired-chain data limited which features could be detected. The presence/absence analyses assumed that sequencing depth was roughly uniform across donors, and that assumption may not be true. Because counts were too low, about 15 rarely observed V segments, including chromosome 9 orphons, were left out of the earlier analysis of some 600 of the donors. In both the original and validation cohorts, the classifier was reported to diagnose cytomegalovirus status with high specificity and sensitivity. A group of highly shared sequence variants was considered likely to be a technical artifact of the sequencing pipeline. Some IMGT-functional V segments, including TRBV6-2 and TRBV6-3, could not be told apart with the 87-base-pair reads, so those segments were excluded. Immune exposure information for the cohort was limited to CMV serostatus. Compared with equally common non-associated chains, HLA-associated TCR beta chains in a later analysis were more clonally expanded and had lower generation probabilities. A later genetic analysis reported fewer N-insertions in productive TCRs among donors in an Asian-associated ancestry cluster than the roughly 620-donor mean. V-gene and J-gene trimming of TCR beta chains was associated with a missense DCLRE1C variant in a later genetic analysis, and the association was replicated in an independent cohort. When HLA alleles, especially DR and DQ, strongly co-occurred, TCR associations were difficult to assign to individual alleles. Because some donors lacked HLA typing at each locus, the association tests relied only on the typed subset. Most TCR sequences were seen in very few donors, while some public TCRs were found in many individuals. In a later analysis, several top co-occurrence clusters were reported to appear linked to parvovirus B19, influenza, CMV and Epstein-Barr virus. A few of the identified cytomegalovirus-associated TCR beta chains were confirmed in vitro to be specific for cytomegalovirus antigens. In a later analysis, TCR association rates were found to vary across HLA loci, with the most associated TCRs seen for DRB1 alleles and the fewest for HLA-C alleles. A further reported finding was that TCR beta sequences accurately predicted the HLA-A and HLA-B alleles for most subjects in the first cohort. In an earlier analysis of more than 450 of the donors, most TCR beta V segments were observed in productive rearrangements about 90% or about 30% of the time, broadly matching IMGT annotations. At a false discovery rate of 0.05, a later analysis linked about 16,000 TCR beta sequences to specific HLA alleles. According to a later analysis, most CMV-associated TCR beta chains appeared to be HLA-restricted, and the HLA associations seemed to be driven largely by CMV exposure.

The cohort comprised under 700 healthy bone marrow donors. All cohort members were sampled while nominally healthy, although unrecorded immune exposures were likely present. The donor was CMV seropositive and was included in the group of 290 or so seropositive cohort members. Each donor provided a peripheral blood sample, and peripheral blood mononuclear cells were used for TCR beta sequencing. Genomic DNA was extracted from the blood cell samples with the Qiagen DNeasy Blood Extraction Kit. The CDR3 measures 13 amino acids from cysteine to phenylalanine. The read is trimmed to its CDR3 DNA, 39 bases read in frame from base 1. Cut back by 3 bases and 10 bases, the V and J ends lie 14 bases apart. CDR1 and CDR2, looked up from the germline V gene, are SGHDT and YYEEEE. Notes on this clone: Its antigen is currently not known. There are no base qualities to consult, and no much larger clone falls within one base.

The library came from the immunoSEQ multiplex PCR assay. The multiplex PCR relied on a mix of 60 forward primers for TCR Vbeta segments and 13 reverse primers for TCR Jbeta segments. The CDR3 region of rearranged TCR beta genes was amplified from genomic DNA with a multiplex PCR assay. Amplified TCR beta libraries were sequenced as 87-base-pair reads on the Illumina HiSeq System. The published analysis was carried out like this. A later analysis counted about 80 million unique TCR beta chains across the 600 to 850 repertoires, and roughly 9.9 million of these chains were shared by at least two donors. To remove PCR and sequencing errors, raw reads were error-corrected and collapsed into unique sequences using a nearest-neighbor algorithm that merged closely related sequences. Alignment of CDR3 sequences to IMGT reference sequences was used to assign V, D and J gene segments. For a sequence to be retained, a match of at least six nucleotides to both a V gene segment and a J gene segment was required. A rearrangement was called productive if the CDR3 had no stop codons and remained in frame with V and J, and every other rearrangement was called non-productive. CDR3 was defined according to IMGT convention as the region running from the second conserved V-encoded cysteine to the conserved J-encoded phenylalanine. In an earlier analysis of 500 to 650 of the donors, sequences lacking an unambiguous match to a single V gene segment were excluded. An earlier analysis of about 590 of the donors classified V segments as functional when productive rearrangements were above 56.7% and as segregating when the standard deviation between donors was above 5%. A statistical classification framework was built for diagnosing cytomegalovirus status from the catalog of TCR beta chain sequences. In a later analysis, V and J genes were assigned by comparing TCR nucleotide sequences against IMGT/GENE-DB human TR gene sequences. In a later analysis, CDR3 sequences and most-parsimonious VDJ recombination scenarios were assigned using the TCRdist pipeline. In a later analysis, each TCR beta chain was defined by its CDR3 amino acid sequence together with its V-gene family, and reads without a unique V-gene family were excluded. In a later analysis, 450 to 600 highly shared, low-generation-probability nucleotide sequences were removed to address suspected cross-contamination and a sequencing artifact. In a later analysis, a clonal expansion index for each public chain was calculated from normalized within-repertoire ranks of inferred template counts. In a later analysis, generation probabilities were computed with a VDJ recombination model fitted to out-of-frame rearrangements, and the resulting probabilities were checked against IGoR. In a later analysis, hypergeometric tests were used to score TCR-TCR, TCR-HLA and TCR-CMV co-occurrence, with a repertoire-size bias correction applied to TCR pairs. In a later analysis, false discovery rates were estimated by permuting HLA or CMV assignments 20 times. In a later analysis, co-occurring TCRs were grouped using DBSCAN, and TCRdist sequence similarity was added for clustering within HLA-allele-positive subsets. Co-occurrence clustering excluded repertoires with fewer than 30,000 or more than 120,000 public chains, plus five with anomalous nucleotide sharing. Held by TCRdb, this immuneACCESS table contains in-frame sequences only and omits some clones. Under half of the omission traces to an unresolved V gene where checked; the cause of the rest is unknown. V, J and clone size were drawn from that table, and D and trimming were deduced from the DNA. The sample data list about 150,000 clones, and about 80% of these were observed just once. The top ten clonotypes cover about 6.1% of the sample.

Source material: PBMCs. The clonotype originates from a woman aged 45-65 years in good health and CMV-seropositive. The chain uses TRBV5-6 and TRBJ2-1; TRBD2 could be the D gene, as 6 bases match. The CDR3 protein is CASSSGTLGEQFF. The DNA sequence is given as TGTGCCAGCAGCTCCGGGACTCTTGGCGAGCAGTTCTTC.